The 22 T cell receptor beta chains in this list originate from one sample, sequenced in a study of response to subunit inactivated influenza vaccine. TCRdb reprocessed the RT-PCR reads with MiXCR, giving one entry per CDR3 protein. The repertoire consists of a few hundred thousand distinct CDR3 sequences, with 11% to 15% occurring once and the leading ten covering roughly 10%. The sample here was PBMCs from blood, taken 11 to 12 days after vaccination. These receptors originate from a man aged 45-65 years who received an inactivated influenza vaccine.

There are a few counts of this clonotype. The chain is built from TRBV3-1 and TRBJ2-1, with a weak D call TRBD1 (5 bases). Germline V gene lookup returns CDR1 LGHDT and CDR2 YNNKEL (reference sequence). Trimming took 6 bases from V and 7 from J, leaving 16 bases between them. This CDR3 is built from 14 residues. CDR3 region: CASSRMAGSNEQFF. CDR3 bases: TGTGCCAGCAGTCGCATGGCAGGGTCAAATGAGCAGTTCTTC.

The chain recombines TRBV10-3 with TRBJ2-7; D is ambiguous. The CDR3 has 12 amino acids. CDR1 is ENHRY, CDR2 SYGVKD, per germline. V lost 5 bases to trimming and J lost 3 bases, with 8 bases between them. CDR3 nucleotide sequence: TGTGCCATCAGTTTTGGGAACTACGAGCAGTACTTC. Its protein product is CAISFGNYEQYF.

This clonotype was seen many times. The CDR3 spells CSARDPRGHTDTQYF. The CDR3 DNA follows: TGCAGTGCTAGAGATCCGCGGGGACACACAGATACGCAGTATTTT. The chain carries TRBV20-1 and TRBJ2-3; D tentatively reads TRBD1 or TRBD2 (6 bases each). Germline V lookup: CDR1 DFQATT, CDR2 SNEGSKA (reference sequence). Trimming pared 0 bases from V and 2 bases from J, leaving 12 bases between. CDR3 length: 15 residues.

The sample holds a few counts of this clonotype. The chain employs TRBV2 and TRBJ2-7, with a weak D call TRBD2 (5 bases). Trimming removed 8 bases from V and 5 bases from J, with 13 bases in between. Germline CDR1 and CDR2: SNHLY and FYNNEI. The CDR3 totals 12 residues. The DNA of the CDR3 is TGTGCCAGCGTCGGAGGTTCCGACGAGCAGTACTTC. Protein product: CASVGGSDEQYF.

This clonotype was counted a few times. The V call is TRBV3-1, the J call TRBJ2-2; D is undetermined. V shed 8 bases and J shed 4 bases, with 11 bases lying between them. The CDR3 runs to 13 residues. Germline V gene data show CDR1 as LGHDT and CDR2 as YNNKEL (reference sequence). The CDR3 nucleotides are TGTGCCAGCCTTATGAGAGGCACCGGGGAGCTGTTTTTT. Residues: CASLMRGTGELFF.

In its sample, this clonotype was seen a few times. The genes are TRBV15 and TRBJ1-1, with D uncertain. Germline V lookup: CDR1 LNHNV, CDR2 YYDKDF (reference sequence). V lost 1 base to trimming and J lost 0 bases, with 9 bases between them. The CDR3 has 15 amino acids. The CDR3 nucleotides read TGTGCCACCAGCAGAGGGGAGATAATGAACACTGAAGCTTTCTTT. As protein: CATSRGEIMNTEAFF.

This chain links TRBV15 with TRBJ2-5; D is undetermined. CDR3 length equals 16 residues. CDR1 is LNHNV and CDR2 is YYDKDF in the germline V gene (reference sequence). Trimming removed 3 bases from V and 7 bases from J, with 21 bases in between. In nucleotides, the CDR3 is TGTGCCACCAGCAGGGAATCCGGTCGAGTAAGAGGGACCCAGTACTTC. Its translation is CATSRESGRVRGTQYF.

This clonotype has a handful of counts. The chain has TRBV14 and TRBJ2-1, with 8 bases that match TRBD1. J was trimmed by 4 bases and V by 3 bases; bases with no gene match: 5. CDR3 size: 15 residues. Germline-derived CDR1 and CDR2 are SGHDN and FVKESK. In nucleotides, the CDR3 is TGTGCCAGCAGCCAGCGGGACAGGTTGTACAATGAGCAGTTCTTC. This codes for CASSQRDRLYNEQFF.

This clonotype was observed a handful of times. This chain connects TRBV7-2 to TRBJ2-3, with D unclear. The CDR3 has 14 residues. Germline CDR1 is SGHTA and CDR2 is FQGNSA. Trimming removed 1 base from V and 5 bases from J, with 10 bases in between. CDR3 sequence: CASSLVGSLDTQYF. The CDR3 DNA is TGTGCCAGCAGCTTAGTAGGTAGTCTAGATACGCAGTATTTT. Together with reference TRBV7-2 and TRBJ2-3, the CDR3 gives the full variable domain: GAGVSQSPSNKVTEKGKDVELRCDPISGHTALYWYRQSLGQGLEFLIYFQGNSAPDKSGLPSDRFSAERTGGSVSTLTIQRTQQEDSAVYLCASSLVGSLDTQYFGPGTRLTVL.

V is TRBV13 and J is TRBJ2-7; tentatively, D is TRBD1 or TRBD2 (5 bases each). The CDR3 is made up of 16 amino acids. V lost 5 bases, J lost 5 bases, and 22 bases lay in between. Per the germline V gene, CDR1 is PRHDT and CDR2 is FYEKMQ (reference sequence). CDR3: CASSHTGGGRSNEQYF. DNA of the CDR3: TGTGCCAGCAGCCACACGGGTGGGGGAAGAAGCAACGAGCAGTACTTC.

At least ten counts were recorded for this clonotype. The chain carries TRBV20-1 and TRBJ2-1; TRBD2 is a possible D gene (5 bases). This CDR3 region has 11 residues. The V gene lost 6 bases and the J gene lost 10 bases, with 13 bases spanning the gap. Per the germline V gene, CDR1 is DFQATT and CDR2 is SNEGSKA (reference sequence). CDR3 region: CSASRRVEQFF. The CDR3 nucleotides are TGCAGTGCCAGTAGGCGGGTCGAGCAGTTCTTC.

This chain connects TRBV3-1 to TRBJ1-1; unclear D gene. CDR3 size: 15 residues. CDR1 is LGHDT and CDR2 is YNNKEL in the germline V gene (reference sequence). The ends were cut back, 4 bases at V and 2 bases at J, with 14 bases in the middle. In DNA, the CDR3 is TGTGCCAGCAGCCCCGGCCATGAGGGAAACACTGAAGCTTTCTTT. It specifies CASSPGHEGNTEAFF.

This chain's CDR3 is CASSQAGQGRYEQYF. The CDR3 region has the DNA TGCGCCAGCAGCCAAGCCGGACAGGGACGATACGAGCAGTACTTC. The chain combines TRBV4-3 with TRBJ2-7, with 8 positions matching TRBD1. Trimming took 1 base from V and 4 from J; bases not matched to a gene: 6. There are 15 residues in the CDR3. The germline V gene encodes CDR1 LGHNA and CDR2 YSLEER.

CDR3 amino acids: CASSVDRAKGPQHF. CDR3 nucleotide sequence: TGTGCCAGCAGCGTAGATCGCGCTAAGGGTCCCCAGCATTTT. The chain joins TRBV9 to TRBJ1-5; D ambiguous. V shed 0 bases and J shed 10 bases, with 14 bases lying between them. Germline lookup yields CDR1 SGDLS and CDR2 YYNGEE. CDR3 length: 14 residues.

There are a few counts of this clonotype. The rearrangement links TRBV10-2 to TRBJ2-7; 11 bases are shared with TRBD2. The CDR3 covers 15 residues. CDR1 and CDR2 from the germline V gene are WSHSY and SAAADI. The V gene end was trimmed by 6 bases and the J gene end by 4 bases; junction bases not matched to a gene: 8. The CDR3 DNA follows: TGCGCCAGCAGGGCGACTAGCGGGGCCGTTTACGAGCAGTACTTC. It yields the protein CASRATSGAVYEQYF.

The chain is built from TRBV6-5 and TRBJ2-1; 8 nucleotides align to TRBD2. V trimming: 4 bases; J trimming: 10 bases; junction bases outside the gene matches: 9. This CDR3 has 14 residues. Germline V gene sequence: CDR1 MNHEY, CDR2 SVGAGI. The CDR3 spells CASSWAGGLGEQFF. The DNA of the CDR3 is TGTGCCAGCAGTTGGGCGGGAGGACTGGGAGAGCAGTTCTTC.

This clonotype has ten or more counts. The V gene is TRBV12-3 or TRBV12-4, the J gene TRBJ1-5; TRBD1 matches 8 bases. V lost 2 bases to trimming and J lost 5 bases; unmatched junction nucleotides: 2. The CDR3 is made up of 14 amino acids. The CDR3 DNA is TGTGCCAGCAGTTTAACAGGGGGGGATCAGCCCCAGCATTTT. Translated, it gives CASSLTGGDQPQHF.

This clonotype showed up just a few times. The chain carries TRBV20-1 and TRBJ2-1; no clear D. The ends were cut back, 5 bases at V and 1 base at J, with 12 bases in the middle. CDR3 length: 14 amino acids. Per germline, CDR1 DFQATT and CDR2 SNEGSKA (reference sequence). The CDR3 bases are TGCAGTGCTCCCCACCCGTTGTCCTACAATGAGCAGTTCTTC. Its translation: CSAPHPLSYNEQFF.

This clonotype was counted between two and nine times. The chain employs TRBV3-1 and TRBJ2-4, with 7 bases identical to TRBD1. This CDR3 is built from 14 residues. V was clipped by 2 bases and J by 3 bases; unmatched bases: 1. Germline-derived CDR1 and CDR2 are LGHDT and YNNKEL (reference sequence). The CDR3 DNA reads as TGTGCCAGCAGCCAATGGGACAGCAAAAACATTCAGTACTTC. Its protein product is CASSQWDSKNIQYF.

CDR3 nucleotide sequence: TGTGCCTGGAGTGTGATAGGGGATGATTCACCCCTCCACTTT. Protein product: CAWSVIGDDSPLHF. This sequence joins TRBV30 and TRBJ1-6; TRBD1 is a possible D gene (5 bases). Germline V gene data show CDR1 as GTSNPN and CDR2 as SVGIG (reference sequence). V lost 0 bases, J lost 8 bases, and 11 bases lay in between. The CDR3 is 14 residues long.

This chain links TRBV5-1 with TRBJ2-3; TRBD1 matches 7 bases. Trimming cost V 4 bases and J 0 bases; bases outside gene matches: 5. This CDR3 is built from 15 residues. Germline V gene data show CDR1 as SGHRS and CDR2 as YFSETQ. CDR3 sequence: CASSKPGQSTDTQYF. The CDR3 coding sequence is TGCGCCAGCAGCAAACCGGGACAGAGCACAGATACGCAGTATTTT. Complete variable domain (other parts from reference TRBV5-1 and TRBJ2-3): KAGVTQTPRYLIKTRGQQVTLSCSPISGHRSVSWYQQTPGQGLQFLFEYFSETQRNKGNFPGRFSGRQFSNSRSEMNVSTLELGDSALYLCASSKPGQSTDTQYFGPGTRLTVL.

This clonotype turned up a few times. The genes are TRBV20-1 and TRBJ2-5; TRBD2 matches 8 bases. Trimming took 3 bases from V and 4 from J; bases not matched to a gene: 7. Germline loops: CDR1 DFQATT, CDR2 SNEGSKA (reference sequence). This CDR3 comprises 14 residues. The DNA for the CDR3 is TGCAGTGCTAGCGGGGGGGCCACGAGAGAGACCCAGTACTTC. This codes for CSASGGATRETQYF.